The 13 T cell receptor beta chains given below trace back to one sample, sequenced in a study of T-cell memory formation after mild COVID-19. TCRdb processed the 5' RACE reads anew with MiXCR; each CDR3 protein has one entry. The repertoire includes approximately 350,000 distinct CDR3 sequences, roughly 13% of them detected once, and 20% to 25% sits in the top ten. Sequencing used PBMCs or a T cell subset sorted from them (not recorded which). These receptors were taken from a man aged 18 to 30 who had mild COVID-19 (a few samples of this study predate the infection). Cell type and time point are not known.

The rearrangement uses TRBV24-1 and TRBJ2-5; D gene uncertain. Trimming took 3 bases from V and 10 from J, leaving 14 bases between them. Germline V lookup: CDR1 KGHDR, CDR2 SFDVKD. The CDR3 has 13 amino acids. The CDR3 DNA follows: TGTGCCACCAGTGATCCATCAAGAGACCGCCAGTACTTC. Residues: CATSDPSRDRQYF.

The chain links TRBV7-2 to TRBJ1-4; D gene ambiguous. Between the trimmed V and J ends, which lost 4 bases and 4 bases, there was a span of 7 bases. The CDR3 sequence is 13 residues long. Germline V gene sequence: CDR1 SGHTA, CDR2 FQGNSA. CDR3 region: CASSWNLNEKLFF. The CDR3 DNA reads TGTGCCAGCAGCTGGAACCTTAATGAAAAACTGTTTTTT. Full variable domain (missing parts from reference TRBV7-2 and TRBJ1-4): GAGVSQSPSNKVTEKGKDVELRCDPISGHTALYWYRQSLGQGLEFLIYFQGNSAPDKSGLPSDRFSAERTGGSVSTLTIQRTQQEDSAVYLCASSWNLNEKLFFGSGTQLSVL.

This clonotype was counted a few times. This chain uses TRBV11-2 with TRBJ1-6, with D unresolved. CDR3 length: 14 amino acids. The V gene lost 0 bases and the J gene lost 7 bases, with 7 bases spanning the gap. In germline, CDR1 is SGHAT, CDR2 FQNNGV. The CDR3 is CASSLDGTNSPLHF. The CDR3 DNA sequence: TGTGCCAGCAGCTTAGACGGAACAAATTCACCCCTCCACTTT.

This chain connects TRBV4-2 to TRBJ2-3; D is possibly TRBD1 or TRBD2 (6 bases each). The germline V gene has CDR1 LGHNA and CDR2 YNFKEQ. Deletions cut 0 bases from V and 4 bases from J, with 14 bases between. The CDR3 is made up of 16 amino acids. The CDR3 loop reads CASSQDKGGRADTQYF. CDR3 nucleotide sequence: TGTGCCAGCAGCCAAGATAAGGGGGGTCGCGCAGATACGCAGTATTTT.

The gene calls are TRBV10-3 and TRBJ2-3, with TRBD1 matching 8 bases. The ends lost 6 bases at V and 0 bases at J; junction bases unmatched: 8. Looked up from germline, CDR1 is ENHRY and CDR2 is SYGVKD. This CDR3 region has 16 residues. This CDR3 is CAIREPGGPSTDTQYF. CDR3 nucleotides: TGTGCCATCAGGGAACCAGGGGGCCCTAGCACAGATACGCAGTATTTT.

This chain links TRBV7-9 with TRBJ2-7; D gene uncertain. Trimming shortened V by 0 bases and J by 2 bases, and 8 bases separated the two germline ends. The CDR3 consists of 14 residues. Looked up from germline, CDR1 is SEHNR and CDR2 is FQNEAQ (reference sequence). The CDR3 protein is CASSLASGAYEQYF. In DNA form, the CDR3 reads TGTGCCAGCAGCTTAGCCAGTGGGGCCTACGAGCAGTACTTC. Complete variable domain (other parts from reference TRBV7-9 and TRBJ2-7): DTGVSQNPRHKITKRGQNVTFRCDPISEHNRLYWYRQTLGQGPEFLTYFQNEAQLEKSRLLSDRFSAERPKGSFSTLEIQRTEQGDSAMYLCASSLASGAYEQYFGPGTRLTVT.

The chain uses TRBV4-1 and TRBJ2-5; D tentatively fits TRBD1 or TRBD2 (5 bases each). CDR3 size: 17 residues. The germline V and J ends were trimmed by 4 bases and 2 bases, with 20 bases remaining between them. The germline V gene encodes CDR1 MGHRA and CDR2 YSYEKL. The CDR3 nucleotides read TGCGCCAGCAGCCTAAATTGGGGGATTATCCCTCAAGAGACCCAGTACTTC. Its translation: CASSLNWGIIPQETQYF.

This clonotype has more than one count but fewer than ten. The genes are TRBV7-9 and TRBJ2-2; 9 bases align to TRBD2. The CDR3 contains 15 residues. V gave up 5 bases and J gave up 4 bases; unmatched junction bases: 5. Germline CDR1 reads SEHNR; CDR2 reads FQNEAQ (reference sequence). CDR3 loop: CASSRSSGVTGELFF. The CDR3 bases are TGTGCCAGCAGCAGATCTAGCGGGGTCACCGGGGAGCTGTTTTTT.

The rearrangement links TRBV6-5 to TRBJ2-2, with D uncertain. The germline gives CDR1 MNHEY, CDR2 SVGAGI. Trimming shortened V by 5 bases and J by 6 bases, and 16 bases separated the two germline ends. CDR3 length equals 15 residues. CDR3 sequence: CASSRSTGPPGELFF. The CDR3 region has the DNA TGTGCCAGCAGTCGAAGCACGGGCCCCCCCGGGGAGCTGTTTTTT.

The chain couples TRBV9 to TRBJ1-6, with unresolved D. CDR1 is SGDLS, CDR2 YYNGEE, per germline. V was trimmed by 4 bases and J by 8 bases, leaving 10 bases between them. The CDR3 extends over 13 amino acids. CDR3 bases: TGTGCCAGCAGCCAAGTACAAGATTCACCCCTCCACTTT. Translating it yields CASSQVQDSPLHF.

V gene TRBV7-6 combines with J gene TRBJ2-1; 7 bases map to TRBD1. The CDR3 sequence is 16 residues long. V was pared by 1 base and J by 5 bases, with 8 bases of the junction left unmatched. Germline V gene lookup returns CDR1 SGHVS and CDR2 FNYEAQ. The CDR3, as DNA: TGTGCCAGCAGCTTAGGCACAGGGGTATACAACAATGAGCAGTTCTTC. Translated, it gives CASSLGTGVYNNEQFF.

The gene calls are TRBV10-3 and TRBJ1-2; 8 nucleotides agree with TRBD1. Germline trimming cut 2 bases from V and 7 bases from J; bases unmatched to any gene: 12. Germline V CDR1 and CDR2: ENHRY, SYGVKD. This CDR3 has 16 amino acids. DNA of the CDR3: TGTGCCATCAGTGAGGTGATTCGGACAGGGTCAGGTGGCTACACCTTC. Amino acids: CAISEVIRTGSGGYTF.

The V gene is TRBV12-3 or TRBV12-4, the J gene TRBJ1-5; maybe TRBD1 (6 bases). Trimming left V 4 bases short and J 7 bases short, with 20 bases between. The CDR3 sequence is 16 residues long. In nucleotides, the CDR3 is TGTGCCAGCAGTTCGACCGGGGGGGGCGCGGGGCAGCCCCAGCATTTT. This codes for CASSSTGGGAGQPQHF.